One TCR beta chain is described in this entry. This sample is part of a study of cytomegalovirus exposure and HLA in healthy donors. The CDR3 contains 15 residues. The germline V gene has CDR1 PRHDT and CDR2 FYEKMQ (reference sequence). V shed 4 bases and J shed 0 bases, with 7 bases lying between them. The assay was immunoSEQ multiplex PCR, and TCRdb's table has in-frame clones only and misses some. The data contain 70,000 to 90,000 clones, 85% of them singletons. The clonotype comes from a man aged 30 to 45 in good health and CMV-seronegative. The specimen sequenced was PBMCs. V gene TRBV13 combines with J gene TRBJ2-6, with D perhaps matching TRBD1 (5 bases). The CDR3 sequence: CASSSDTSGANVLTF. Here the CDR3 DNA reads TGTGCCAGCAGCTCGGACACCTCTGGGGCCAACGTCCTGACTTTC.